This T cell receptor (beta chain) was retrieved from a study of blood T cell repertoires in COVID-19. Looking at the study overall: Sites across the United States, Italy and Spain contributed samples from acute and convalescent COVID-19. The cDNA or gDNA used as material had been derived from T cells, B-cell-depleted T cells, or PBMCs.

The authors' processing: Quantification of nucleated cells was approximated via reference gene primer amplification. This table comes from immunoSEQ multiplex PCR, and its TCRdb copy is limited to in-frame clones, with some not included. D and trimming come from the DNA, and the V and J calls and clone size come from that table. The data show approximately 200,000 clones, with around 85% seen just once and about 2.2% held by the top ten. The CDR3 spans 15 residues. The V end was cut by 3 bases, the J end by 6 bases, with 17 bases between. Per the germline V gene, CDR1 is LNHDA and CDR2 is SQIVND (reference sequence).

The sequencing input was peripheral blood. This TCR derives from a woman in her 50s with acute or convalescent COVID-19. J is TRBJ1-2 and V is TRBV19; D gene uncertain. The DNA of the CDR3 is TGTGCCAGTAGTATGCAGTATGGAGAAAACGATGGCTACACCTTC. Protein product: CASSMQYGENDGYTF.